This T cell receptor beta chain was sequenced for a study of T cell responses to AZD1222 COVID-19 vaccine. Overall study findings and caveats: Repertoires in all cases were sampled only once the peak T cell response had passed.

Comments on this clone: Its cognate antigen is unknown.

Measured with immunoSEQ multiplex PCR; TCRdb has only the in-frame clones, and not every one. The data contain over 85,000 clones, 80% to 90% of them singletons. Trimming took 4 bases from V and 5 from J; bases not matched to a gene: 9. The CDR3 extends over 16 amino acids. Germline CDR1 SNHLY, CDR2 FYNNEI. This chain links TRBV2 with TRBJ2-2; 8 bases line up with TRBD1. This clonotype was sampled from an adult who received the AZD1222 COVID-19 vaccine. Sequences were derived from peripheral blood, sampled 28 days after the second AZD1222 dose. This CDR3 is CASSGITGGWTGELFF. For the CDR3, the DNA is TGTGCCAGCAGTGGTATAACAGGGGGATGGACCGGGGAGCTGTTTTTT.